The entry that follows covers one TCR beta chain sequence. What it binds is not known. These data belong to a study of cytomegalovirus exposure and HLA in healthy donors. Notes on the study in general: Owing to their indistinguishability, certain V segments, notably TRBV6-2 and TRBV6-3, were excluded. Reportedly, HLA-A and HLA-B alleles of most subjects were accurately predicted from TCR beta.

CDR3 length: 15 residues. Losses at the gene ends were 2 bases for V and 5 bases for J; bases not matched to a gene: 7. Germline CDR1 LNHDA, CDR2 SQIVND (reference sequence). PCR employed 60 Vbeta and 13 Jbeta primers. Generated by immunoSEQ multiplex PCR, the TCRdb table keeps only in-frame clones and is missing some. The sample has approximately 100,000 clones; roughly four fifths are singletons. This receptor was identified in a male donor in good health and CMV-seropositive. The sequencing input was PBMCs. V and J are TRBV19 and TRBJ2-5, with 8 bases lining up with TRBD1. The CDR3 DNA follows: TGTGCCAGTAGTATATGGACAGGGAATTGGGAGACCCAGTACTTC. Amino acids: CASSIWTGNWETQYF.